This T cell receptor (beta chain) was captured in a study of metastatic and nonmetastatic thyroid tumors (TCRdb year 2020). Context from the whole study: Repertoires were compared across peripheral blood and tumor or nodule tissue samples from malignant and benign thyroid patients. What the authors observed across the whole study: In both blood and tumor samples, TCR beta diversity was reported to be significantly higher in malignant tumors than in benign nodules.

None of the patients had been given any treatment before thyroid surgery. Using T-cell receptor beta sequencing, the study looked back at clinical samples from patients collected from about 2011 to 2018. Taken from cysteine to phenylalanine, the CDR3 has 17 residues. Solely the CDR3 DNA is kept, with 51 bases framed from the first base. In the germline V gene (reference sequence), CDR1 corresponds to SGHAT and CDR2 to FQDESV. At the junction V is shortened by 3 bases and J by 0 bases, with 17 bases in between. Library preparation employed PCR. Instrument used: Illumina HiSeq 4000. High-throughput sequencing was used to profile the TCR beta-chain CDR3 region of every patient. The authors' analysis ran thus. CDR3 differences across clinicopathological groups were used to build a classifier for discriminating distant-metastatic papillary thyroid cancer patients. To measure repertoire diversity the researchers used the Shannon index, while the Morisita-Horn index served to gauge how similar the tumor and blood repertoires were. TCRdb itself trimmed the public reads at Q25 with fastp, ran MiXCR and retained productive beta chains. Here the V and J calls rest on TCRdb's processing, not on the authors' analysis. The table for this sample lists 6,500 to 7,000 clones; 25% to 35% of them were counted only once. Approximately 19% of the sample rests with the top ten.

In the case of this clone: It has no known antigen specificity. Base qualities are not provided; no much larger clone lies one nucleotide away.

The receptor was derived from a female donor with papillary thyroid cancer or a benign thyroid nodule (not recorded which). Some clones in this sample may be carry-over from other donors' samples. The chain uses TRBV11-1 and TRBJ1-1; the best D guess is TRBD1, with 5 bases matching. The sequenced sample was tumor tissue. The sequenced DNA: TGTGCCAGCAGCTTTTCCAGGCCGGGGGGAATGAACACTGAAGCTTTCTTT. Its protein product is CASSFSRPGGMNTEAFF.